Given below is one T cell receptor (beta chain) in context. The entry originates in a study of blood T cell repertoires in COVID-19. Looked up from germline, CDR1 is SGHTA and CDR2 is FQGNSA. V lost 1 base and J 6 bases, leaving 10 bases between the germline ends. The CDR3 length is 13 residues. Clones were sequenced by immunoSEQ multiplex PCR, and TCRdb holds only the in-frame ones, with some missing. The table lists over 110,000 clones, approximately 89% of them singletons, with roughly 30% in the top ten. The source of this sequence is a human donor in a cohort sampled during active COVID-19. The sequenced sample was peripheral blood. The gene calls are TRBV7-2 and TRBJ2-7, with a weak D call TRBD2 (7 bases). Here the CDR3 reads CASSLGAGAEQYF. The CDR3 nucleotides read TGTGCCAGCAGCTTAGGTGCGGGGGCCGAGCAGTACTTC.